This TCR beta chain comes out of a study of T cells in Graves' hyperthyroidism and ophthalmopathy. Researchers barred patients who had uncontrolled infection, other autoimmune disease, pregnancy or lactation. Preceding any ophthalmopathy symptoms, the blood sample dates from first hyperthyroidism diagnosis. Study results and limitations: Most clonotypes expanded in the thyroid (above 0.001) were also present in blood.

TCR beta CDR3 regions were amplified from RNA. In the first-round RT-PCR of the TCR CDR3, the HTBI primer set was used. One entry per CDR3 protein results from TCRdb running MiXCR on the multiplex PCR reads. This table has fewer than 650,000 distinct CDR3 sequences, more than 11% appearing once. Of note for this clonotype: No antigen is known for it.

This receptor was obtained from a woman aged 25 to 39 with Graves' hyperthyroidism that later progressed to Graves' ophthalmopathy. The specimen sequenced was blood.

CDR3 in amino acids: CATSKGQEGSEAFF. The CDR3 DNA sequence: TGTGCCACCAGCAAGGGCCAGGAGGGCTCCGAAGCTTTCTTT. This chain links TRBV15 with TRBJ1-1; D uncertain. The CDR3 has 14 residues. V gave up 4 bases and J gave up 8 bases, with 17 bases separating them. Looked up from germline, CDR1 is LNHNV and CDR2 is YYDKDF (reference sequence).